Sequencing of this T cell receptor (beta chain) was carried out in a study of cytomegalovirus exposure and HLA in healthy donors. Background on the study: One earlier analysis, a look at 150 million to 200 million T cells, found some 110 million unique TCR beta sequences. There were 75 million to 95 million unique TCRs (from HLA-typed donors) in an early data release. Findings of the study overall: A later analysis revealed that TCR association rates differed between HLA loci, peaking at DRB1 and bottoming out at HLA-C.

Turning to this clone: Its target is not known.

This CDR3 spans 15 amino acids. Trimming at V came to 0 bases and at J to 5 bases, leaving 3 bases not matched to a gene. The V gene's germline CDR1 is MNHEY and CDR2 SMNVEV (reference sequence). A multiplex PCR was run with 60 Vbeta primers and 13 Jbeta primers. Clones were read by immunoSEQ multiplex PCR, and TCRdb kept only the in-frame ones, dropping some. The data contain roughly 250,000 clones, about four fifths of them seen just once; the ten biggest clones take up roughly 0.31%. The gene calls are TRBV27 and TRBJ2-3, with TRBD2 matching over 9 bases. The sequence was collected from a girl under 10 years old in good health and CMV-seronegative. Sequencing was carried out using PBMCs. In DNA form, the CDR3 reads TGTGCCAGCAGTTTATCAGGACTAGCGCGAGATACGCAGTATTTT. Translation gives CASSLSGLARDTQYF.